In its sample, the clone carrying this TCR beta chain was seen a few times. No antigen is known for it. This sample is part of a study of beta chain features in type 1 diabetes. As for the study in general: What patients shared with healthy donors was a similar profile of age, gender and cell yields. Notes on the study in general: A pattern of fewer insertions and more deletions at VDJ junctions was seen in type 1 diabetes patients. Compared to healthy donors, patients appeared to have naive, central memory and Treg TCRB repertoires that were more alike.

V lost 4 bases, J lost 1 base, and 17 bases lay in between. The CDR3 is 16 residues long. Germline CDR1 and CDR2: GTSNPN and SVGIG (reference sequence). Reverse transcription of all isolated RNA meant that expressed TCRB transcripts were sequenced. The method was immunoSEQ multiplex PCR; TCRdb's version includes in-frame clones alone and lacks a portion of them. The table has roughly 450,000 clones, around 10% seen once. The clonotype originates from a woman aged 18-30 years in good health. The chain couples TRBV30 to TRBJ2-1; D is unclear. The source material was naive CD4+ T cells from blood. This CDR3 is CAWIPPNYHSYNEQFF. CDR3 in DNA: TGTGCCTGGATTCCACCGAACTACCATTCCTACAATGAGCAGTTCTTC.